These 19 T cell receptor beta chains were all obtained from the same sample, sequenced in a study of blood T cell repertoires in COVID-19. The data were produced by immunoSEQ multiplex PCR, yet TCRdb's version contains in-frame clones alone and is incomplete. Among 200,000 to 250,000 clones listed, roughly 84% were seen once. Material for sequencing was peripheral blood. The receptors here all came from a woman of 80 years or more with active or convalescent COVID-19.

This chain joins TRBV29-1 and TRBJ1-1; no reliable D call. Germline V gene data show CDR1 as SQVTM and CDR2 as ANQGSEA. This CDR3 has 10 residues. Deletions cut 6 bases from V and 8 bases from J, with 10 bases between. CDR3 region: CSVVLEEAFF. The DNA of the CDR3 is TGCAGCGTGGTACTCGAAGAAGCTTTCTTT.

This clone was counted only a few times. The chain recombines TRBV4-1 with TRBJ2-1; 7 nucleotides match TRBD1. CDR3 length equals 17 residues. CDR1 and CDR2 (germline): MGHRA, YSYEKL. V lost 1 base to trimming and J lost 3 bases; unmatched junction nucleotides: 9. CDR3 coding DNA: TGCGCCAGCAGCCAAGCCGGGACAGTAAACCTCTACAATGAGCAGTTCTTC. As protein: CASSQAGTVNLYNEQFF.

J is TRBJ1-2 and V is TRBV4-3, with 10 bases that match TRBD1. V was clipped by 5 bases and J by 2 bases; unmatched bases: 2. Germline V CDR1 and CDR2: LGHNA, YSLEER. The CDR3 contains 14 residues. DNA of the CDR3: TGCGCCAGCAGCTGGGGACAGGGGAACTATGGCTACACCTTC. This translates into CASSWGQGNYGYTF.

V and J are TRBV7-2 and TRBJ2-7, with 9 bases identical to TRBD1. The CDR3 loop spans 15 amino acids. V shed 5 bases, J shed 4 bases, and the junction held 9 bases outside the gene matches. Germline CDR1 SGHTA, CDR2 FQGNSA. The CDR3 DNA reads TGTGCCAGCAGCGAGTACGGGACAGGGTCGTACGAGCAGTACTTC. This translates into CASSEYGTGSYEQYF.

This clone was seen a handful of times. The chain combines TRBV18 with TRBJ2-7; D not certain. The ends were cut back, 6 bases at V and 4 bases at J, with 10 bases in the middle. Germline-derived CDR1 and CDR2 are KGHSH and LQKENI. The CDR3 length is 12 residues. CDR3 sequence: CASSNGRYEQYF. In nucleotides, the CDR3 is TGTGCCAGCTCGAACGGTCGGTACGAGCAGTACTTC.

The DNA for the CDR3 is TGCAGCGTCAAACAGGGGAACGGTGACGAGCAGTACTTC. It specifies CSVKQGNGDEQYF. The chain carries TRBV29-1 and TRBJ2-7; the match to TRBD1 covers 7 bases. Germline V CDR1 and CDR2: SQVTM, ANQGSEA. J was trimmed by 5 bases and V by 6 bases; bases with no gene match: 10. CDR3 length: 13 amino acids.

The gene calls are TRBV30 and TRBJ1-5; D possibly corresponds to TRBD1 (5 bases). Germline V gene lookup returns CDR1 GTSNPN and CDR2 SVGIG (reference sequence). The CDR3 consists of 14 residues. V dropped 4 bases and J dropped 6 bases, with 16 bases sitting between them. Written as DNA, the CDR3 is TGTGCCTGGACCCTTGGGGGGGGAAGTCAGCCCCAGCATTTT. Translating gives CAWTLGGGSQPQHF. Full variable domain (remainder filled in from reference TRBV30 and TRBJ1-5): SQTIHQWPATLVQPVGSPLSLECTVEGTSNPNLYWYRQAAGRGLQLLFYSVGIGQISSEVPQNLSASRPQDRQFILSSKKLLLSDSGFYLCAWTLGGGSQPQHFGDGTRLSIL.

This clone was detected once. This chain uses TRBV24-1 with TRBJ2-2, with 8 positions matching TRBD1. Germline CDR1 is KGHDR and CDR2 is SFDVKD. CDR3 length: 12 residues. Unmatched junction bases numbered 4, after V lost 3 bases and J lost 14 bases. DNA of the CDR3: TGTGCCACCAGTGATCCCGGGACAGGCCTGTTTTTT. Translating it yields CATSDPGTGLFF.

This clone was observed a handful of times. The genes are TRBV28 and TRBJ1-3, with 10 bases fitting TRBD1. The CDR3 has 15 amino acids. Germline V lookup: CDR1 MDHEN, CDR2 SYDVKM. V trimming: 5 bases; J trimming: 3 bases; junction bases outside the gene matches: 4. CDR3 in DNA: TGTGCCAGCAGTCGACAGGGGGCGTATGGAAACACCATATATTTT. This encodes CASSRQGAYGNTIYF.

This chain's CDR3 is CASSDRRAGKYGYTF. DNA for the CDR3: TGTGCCAGCAGTGACCGGCGTGCAGGGAAGTATGGCTACACCTTC. The chain is built from TRBV6-1 and TRBJ1-2; possibly TRBD1 for D (5 bases). The CDR3 sequence is 15 residues long. CDR1 and CDR2 from the germline V gene are MNHNS and SASEGT. V was pared by 3 bases and J by 5 bases, with 16 bases between.

This clone was detected only a few times. The chain couples TRBV5-1 to TRBJ2-5; D uncertain. The CDR3 is 13 amino acids. Trimming left V 1 base short and J 5 bases short, with 9 bases between. CDR1 and CDR2 from the germline V gene are SGHRS and YFSETQ. DNA of the CDR3: TGCGCCAGCAGCTTGCAGGCCGGCGAGACCCAGTACTTC. Its translation: CASSLQAGETQYF.

The rearrangement uses TRBV11-2 and TRBJ2-3; perhaps TRBD1 as D (5 bases). This CDR3 has 15 amino acids. Germline V gene sequence: CDR1 SGHAT, CDR2 FQNNGV. V gave up 1 base and J gave up 3 bases, with 11 bases separating them. Here the CDR3 DNA reads TGTGCCAGCAGCTTAGGGGGCTGGAATACAGATACGCAGTATTTT. Its protein is CASSLGGWNTDTQYF.

The CDR3 region is CASSRDLSTDTQYF. CDR3 DNA: TGCGCCAGCAGTCGGGACTTATCAACAGATACGCAGTATTTT. The chain employs TRBV4-3 and TRBJ2-3, with D tentatively TRBD2 (6 bases). This CDR3 region has 14 residues. V lost 6 bases and J 3 bases, leaving 13 bases between the germline ends. CDR1 and CDR2 (germline): LGHNA, YSLEER.

The rearrangement joins TRBV6-5 to TRBJ1-1; TRBD1 agrees at 7 bases. J was trimmed by 2 bases and V by 8 bases; bases with no gene match: 8. The CDR3 is 14 amino acids. In germline, CDR1 is MNHEY, CDR2 SVGAGI. CDR3 region: CASVRTGFNTEAFF. DNA of the CDR3: TGTGCCAGCGTGAGGACAGGTTTTAACACTGAAGCTTTCTTT.

This clone is a singleton in its sample. The gene calls are TRBV28 and TRBJ1-1; D is uncertain. Trimming removed 7 bases from V and 4 bases from J, with 13 bases in between. Looked up from germline, CDR1 is MDHEN and CDR2 is SYDVKM. This CDR3 has 13 amino acids. CDR3 sequence (DNA): TGTGCCAGCACCACGACCCCGGGCACTGAAGCTTTCTTT. It encodes CASTTTPGTEAFF.

The chain uses TRBV27 and TRBJ1-1, with a tentative D call TRBD1 (6 bases). V shed 10 bases and J shed 6 bases, with 15 bases lying between them. This CDR3 is 12 amino acids long. Germline V gene lookup returns CDR1 MNHEY and CDR2 SMNVEV (reference sequence). The CDR3 here is CATGGAGAEAFF. The CDR3 DNA sequence: TGTGCCACCGGGGGGGCGGGCGCTGAAGCTTTCTTT.

The V and J genes are TRBV4-2 and TRBJ2-3, with 11 bases aligning to TRBD2. Germline lookup yields CDR1 LGHNA and CDR2 YNFKEQ. This CDR3 is built from 16 residues. Trimming took 4 bases from V and 1 from J; bases not matched to a gene: 4. For the CDR3, the DNA is TGTGCCAGCAGCCCACCGGGACTAGCGGGCACAGATACGCAGTATTTT. It yields the protein CASSPPGLAGTDTQYF.

The chain recombines TRBV2 with TRBJ2-7; TRBD1 agrees at 8 bases. Germline assignment: CDR1 SNHLY and CDR2 FYNNEI. The CDR3 length is 14 residues. The trim removed 4 bases at V and 6 bases at J, leaving 8 bases unmatched. This CDR3 reads CASSGGQVRGEQYF. The CDR3 coding sequence is TGTGCCAGCAGTGGGGGACAGGTGCGGGGCGAGCAGTACTTC. Together with reference TRBV2 and TRBJ2-7, the CDR3 gives the full variable domain: EPEVTQTPSHQVTQMGQEVILRCVPISNHLYFYWYRQILGQKVEFLVSFYNNEISEKSEIFDDQFSVERPDGSNFTLKIRSTKLEDSAMYFCASSGGQVRGEQYFGPGTRLTVT.

The table lists this clone with a count of one. The chain uses TRBV7-9 and TRBJ2-3; a weak D match, TRBD2 (6 bases). With 3 bases removed from V and 4 bases from J, the gap between germline ends came to 11 bases. From germline, CDR1 is SEHNR and CDR2 FQNEAQ (reference sequence). This CDR3 is 14 amino acids long. In DNA form, the CDR3 reads TGTGCCAGCAGCTTGGGAGGAGGGGCAGATACGCAGTATTTT. Encoded protein: CASSLGGGADTQYF.